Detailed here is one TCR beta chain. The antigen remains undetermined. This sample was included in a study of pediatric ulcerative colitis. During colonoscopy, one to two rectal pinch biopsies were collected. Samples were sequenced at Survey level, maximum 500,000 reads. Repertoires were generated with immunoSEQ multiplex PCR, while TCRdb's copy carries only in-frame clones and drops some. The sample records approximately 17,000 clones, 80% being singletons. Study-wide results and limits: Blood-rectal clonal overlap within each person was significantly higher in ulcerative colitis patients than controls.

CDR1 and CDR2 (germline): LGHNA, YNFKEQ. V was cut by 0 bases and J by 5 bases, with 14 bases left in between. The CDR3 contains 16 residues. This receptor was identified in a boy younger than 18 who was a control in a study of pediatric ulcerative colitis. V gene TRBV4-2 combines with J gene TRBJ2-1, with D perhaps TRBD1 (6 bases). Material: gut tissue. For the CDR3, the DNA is TGTGCCAGCAGCCAAGAAAGCAGGGGTGGGAACAATGAGCAGTTCTTC. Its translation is CASSQESRGGNNEQFF.